This is a list of T cell receptor beta chains from one sample in a study of control samples from healthy donors and cancer patients. Profiled with immunoSEQ multiplex PCR; TCRdb holds only in-frame clones, not every one. This repertoire shows 90,000 to 100,000 clones, around 80% found once; its top ten account for about 11%. Specimen: blood. These receptors originate from a woman aged 25 to 39 in good health. CDR3s include the opening cysteine and the closing phenylalanine or tryptophan. D genes are given only for firm matches. Only some rows state a clone size, as once, few, many or a class for expanded clones.

D gene	V gene	CDR3 length	J gene	clone size	CDR3 DNA	CDR3 protein
TRBD1	TRBV12-5	20	TRBJ1-2	-	TGTGCTAGTGGTTTGGTACGGAGTCTAGGACAGGGGGCTGGTGACTATGGCTACACCTTC	CASGLVRSLGQGAGDYGYTF
-	TRBV6-2/TRBV6-3	14	TRBJ1-3	-	TGTGCCAGCAGTTACTCGGACTCTGGAAACACCATATATTTT	CASSYSDSGNTIYF
-	TRBV29-1	13	TRBJ2-4	-	TGCAGCGCCATTGCAGGGTTTGGGAACATTCAGTACTTC	CSAIAGFGNIQYF
TRBD1	TRBV4-3	17	TRBJ2-1	once	TGCGCCAGCAGCCAAGATGGACAGGGCTACTCCTACAATGAGCAGTTCTTC	CASSQDGQGYSYNEQFF
-	TRBV2	15	TRBJ1-2	once	TGTGCCAGCAGTGAAGTGGCCCCCCGGGCCTATGGCTACACCTTC	CASSEVAPRAYGYTF
TRBD1	TRBV10-3	17	TRBJ1-1	-	TGTGCCATCAGTGAGCCGTTCGGGGGACAGGACAACACTGAAGCTTTCTTT	CAISEPFGGQDNTEAFF
-	TRBV10-3	15	TRBJ2-1	-	TGTGCCATCAGTGGCCCGGGACAACCCTACAATGAGCAGTTCTTC	CAISGPGQPYNEQFF
-	TRBV12-3/TRBV12-4	13	TRBJ1-6	-	TGTGCCAGCAGTTTAAGGGAAATTTCACCCCTCCACTTT	CASSLREISPLHF
-	TRBV5-6	14	TRBJ2-1	-	TGTGCCAGCAGCTTGGGGTATGATAACAATGAGCAGTTCTTC	CASSLGYDNNEQFF
TRBD1	TRBV16	14	TRBJ2-3	-	TGTGCCAGCAGCCACAGGGGGACCACAGATACGCAGTATTTT	CASSHRGTTDTQYF
-	TRBV10-3	18	TRBJ2-4	-	TGTGCCATCAGTGGAGGGGACGGGGGCACTGGGGCCAAAAACATTCAGTACTTC	CAISGGDGGTGAKNIQYF
-	TRBV21-1	13	TRBJ1-2	-	TGTGCCAGCACGGGCAGCGCCCGGGCTGGCTACACCTTC	CASTGSARAGYTF
TRBD1	TRBV4-1	16	TRBJ1-4	-	TGCGCCAGCAGCCAATCGACCGGGACAGGGGATGAAAAACTGTTTTTT	CASSQSTGTGDEKLFF
TRBD1	TRBV3-1/TRBV3-2	15	TRBJ1-5	-	TGTGCCAGCAGCCAAGGGACAGGGGGCCAACAGCCCCAGCATTTT	CASSQGTGGQQPQHF
-	TRBV12-5	16	TRBJ1-6	-	TGTGCTAGTGGTTTGGTAACTGGTAGCGTTAATTCACCCCTCCACTTT	CASGLVTGSVNSPLHF
-	TRBV9	14	TRBJ2-3	-	TGTGCCAGCAGCGTAGACGGGAGTCGGGATACGCAGTATTTT	CASSVDGSRDTQYF
-	TRBV21-1	17	TRBJ1-6	-	TGTGCCAGCAGCAAAGAATGGCAGAGCTCCTATAATTCACCCCTCCACTTT	CASSKEWQSSYNSPLHF
-	TRBV19	14	TRBJ1-1	-	TGTGCCAGTATCGCATGGGGGGCTAACACTGAAGCTTTCTTT	CASIAWGANTEAFF
TRBD1	TRBV19	20	TRBJ1-1	-	TGTGCCAGTAGTTCGGTAGGACCGGGGGAGACGGGACAGTGGAACACTGAAGCTTTCTTT	CASSSVGPGETGQWNTEAFF
TRBD1	TRBV11-2	15	TRBJ1-6	once	TGTGCCAGCAGCTCCTCGACAGGGTCTAATTCACCCCTCCACTTT	CASSSSTGSNSPLHF
-	TRBV6-1	14	TRBJ1-5	-	TGTGCCAGCAGTGAAGAAAGGGGCCTCCCGCCCCAGCATTTT	CASSEERGLPPQHF
-	TRBV3-1/TRBV3-2	11	TRBJ1-1	many	TGTGCCAGCAGCCAACAGGGTCCCGCTTTCTTT	CASSQQGPAFF
-	TRBV29-1	15	TRBJ2-3	-	TGCAGCGTTGAAGGAGGAATGGGCGGAAGAGATACGCAGTATTTT	CSVEGGMGGRDTQYF
-	TRBV5-6	15	TRBJ2-7	-	TGTGCCAGCAGCTTGGAAGCTGGGTCGATCAACGAGCAGTACTTC	CASSLEAGSINEQYF
-	TRBV19	15	TRBJ1-2	-	TGTGCCAGTAGTATACCCAGGCAGGCTAACTATGGCTACACCTTC	CASSIPRQANYGYTF
TRBD1	TRBV4-2	15	TRBJ1-5	-	TGTGCCAGCAGCCAAGGCACAGGGGGCAATCAGCCCCAGCATTTT	CASSQGTGGNQPQHF
TRBD1	TRBV7-2	14	TRBJ1-1	-	TGTGCCAGCAGGGAGGGACAGACGAACACTGAAGCTTTCTTT	CASREGQTNTEAFF
TRBD1	TRBV24-1	19	TRBJ1-5	-	TGTGCCACTATTGTTGACAGGGGAGGGGAAGAATATAGCAATCAGCCCCAGCATTTT	CATIVDRGGEEYSNQPQHF
-	TRBV3-1/TRBV3-2	15	TRBJ2-2	few	TGTGCCAGCAGCCAGTCCCGCGGTGGCACCGGGGAGCTGTTTTTT	CASSQSRGGTGELFF
-	TRBV7-2	13	TRBJ1-1	few	TGTGCCAGCAGCTTAGTTGTCCGCGAAGAAGCTTTCTTT	CASSLVVREEAFF
TRBD1	TRBV19	13	TRBJ1-1	-	TGTGCCAGTAGTATAGCAGGGGGGGCTGAAGCTTTCTTT	CASSIAGGAEAFF